The present entry profiles one T cell receptor (beta chain) with its context. Its antigen remains unidentified. These data come from a study of shared clonotypes between healthy human individuals. It was CD45RO-negative cells, positively selected for CCR7, that made up naive CD8 cells, with terminally differentiated effector memory CD45RA+ cells excluded. Donors included only healthy HIV-negative adults lacking recent acute infections or vaccinations. Germline CDR1 SGDLS, CDR2 YYNGEE. V lost 0 bases, J lost 5 bases, and 5 bases stayed unmatched. This CDR3 is 15 amino acids long. Method: immunoSEQ multiplex PCR; TCRdb's copy keeps in-frame clones and lacks some. The sample carries around 2,000,000 clones, roughly 94% recorded once. Study-wide points: Some naive CD4 clonotypes, approximately 4.5%, turned up in common across a handful of donors.

The chain is built from TRBV9 and TRBJ2-5, with 9 bases aligning to TRBD2. This TCR derives from a man between 18 and 35 years old in good health. The sequencing input was naive CD8+ T cells sorted from blood. The CDR3 loop is CASSVVASGIETQYF. Written as DNA, the CDR3 is TGTGCCAGCAGCGTAGTTGCTAGCGGGATTGAGACCCAGTACTTC. Variable domain in full (rest from reference TRBV9 and TRBJ2-5): DSGVTQTPKHLITATGQRVTLRCSPRSGDLSVYWYQQSLDQGLQFLIQYYNGEERAKGNILERFSAQQFPDLHSELNLSSLELGDSALYFCASSVVASGIETQYFGPGTRLLVL.